These 30 T cell receptor beta chains share one sample of origin, sequenced in a study of identical twins. TCRdb ran MiXCR on the 5' RACE reads and lists one entry per CDR3 protein. Of about 490,000 distinct CDR3 sequences listed, nearly 15% are singletons. These data were also filed under a second study, of yellow fever vaccine responses in identical twins.

The material sequenced was CD4+ T cells sorted from blood. Receptors were obtained from a woman between 18 and 29 years old in good health.

This chain uses TRBV7-2 with TRBJ2-7; D gene ambiguous. Germline loops: CDR1 SGHTA, CDR2 FQGNSA. The CDR3 is 16 residues long. Trimming took off 1 base at V and 0 bases at J, with 13 bases between the two ends. The CDR3 DNA sequence: TGTGCCAGCAGCTTAGGGTTGCGTGTTAGCTCCTACGAGCAGTACTTC. Translated: CASSLGLRVSSYEQYF.

The chain has TRBV12-3 or TRBV12-4 and TRBJ2-7; 7 nucleotides align to TRBD2. The CDR3 is 15 amino acids. The V gene end was trimmed by 3 bases and the J gene end by 4 bases; junction bases not matched to a gene: 9. CDR3 sequence (DNA): TGTGCCAGCAGTTTTCGGGCGGGGGATGGATACGAGCAGTACTTC. Translating gives CASSFRAGDGYEQYF.

Only a few counts were recorded for this clonotype. The V and J genes are TRBV20-1 and TRBJ2-1; the match to TRBD1 covers 7 bases. Trimming cost V 3 bases and J 8 bases; bases outside gene matches: 7. The germline CDR1 and CDR2 sequences are DFQATT and SNEGSKA (reference sequence). This CDR3 region has 13 residues. The CDR3: CSARGQPGDEQFF. The CDR3 bases are TGCAGTGCTAGGGGACAGCCGGGCGATGAGCAGTTCTTC.

This clonotype came up a few times. The V and J genes are TRBV9 and TRBJ1-5; D is uncertain. In germline, CDR1 is SGDLS, CDR2 YYNGEE. The CDR3 extends over 14 amino acids. V lost 4 bases, J lost 7 bases, and 15 bases lay in between. CDR3 amino acids: CASSPDLRRQPQHF. DNA for the CDR3: TGTGCCAGCAGCCCGGACCTACGCAGGCAGCCCCAGCATTTT.

This clonotype occurred many times. This sequence joins TRBV5-1 and TRBJ2-1; 11 bases line up with TRBD2. With V trimmed by 3 bases and J by 2 bases, 10 bases remained unmatched. The CDR3 sequence is 18 residues long. CDR1 and CDR2 (germline): SGHRS, YFSETQ. This chain's CDR3 is CASSSLAGGRQTYNEQFF. The CDR3 nucleotides read TGCGCCAGCAGCTCCTTAGCGGGAGGGCGCCAAACCTACAATGAGCAGTTCTTC.

This clonotype has ten or more counts. The rearrangement links TRBV4-2 to TRBJ2-1; 8 bases map to TRBD2. CDR3 length equals 17 residues. V shed 0 bases, J shed 0 bases, and the junction held 4 bases outside the gene matches. Germline lookup yields CDR1 LGHNA and CDR2 YNFKEQ. CDR3 DNA: TGTGCCAGCAGCCAAGACTCGGGGGGGAGCTCCTACAATGAGCAGTTCTTC. Translated: CASSQDSGGSSYNEQFF.

This clonotype was picked up many times. J is TRBJ1-5 and V is TRBV21-1. TRBV21-1 is a listed pseudogene. The CDR3 runs 14 residues. The CDR3 bases are TGTGCCAGCAGCGCTACCGACCGGAATCAGCCCCAGCATTTT. This gives the protein CASSATDRNQPQHF.

In this sample, this clonotype turned up a few times. The chain is built from TRBV21-1 and TRBJ2-2; TRBD1 is the table's D call and was not checked against the DNA. TRBV21-1 is deemed a pseudogene. This CDR3 comprises 16 residues. The CDR3 sequence is CASSKVRDRSTGELFF. The CDR3 region has the DNA TGTGCCAGCAGCAAAGTTAGGGACAGAAGCACCGGGGAGCTGTTTTTT.

The chain combines TRBV7-2 with TRBJ2-7, with 9 bases that match TRBD1. This CDR3 comprises 15 residues. V lost 1 base and J lost 2; bases outside the gene matches: 3. The germline CDR1 and CDR2 sequences are SGHTA and FQGNSA. The CDR3: CASSLGTGVPYEQYF. The CDR3 bases are TGTGCCAGCAGCTTAGGGACAGGGGTACCCTACGAGCAGTACTTC.

Only a few counts were recorded for this clonotype. The V call is TRBV9, the J call TRBJ2-7, with D maybe TRBD2 (5 bases). The germline V and J ends were trimmed by 4 bases and 1 base, with 12 bases remaining between them. The CDR3 consists of 14 residues. Germline V gene lookup returns CDR1 SGDLS and CDR2 YYNGEE. CDR3 DNA: TGTGCCAGCAGCACTGGACTCCTTTCCTACGAGCAGTACTTC. It yields the protein CASSTGLLSYEQYF.

This clonotype was counted only a few times. The chain is built from TRBV4-1 and TRBJ2-1, with a possible D match to TRBD2 (5 bases). CDR1 and CDR2 from the germline V gene are MGHRA and YSYEKL. This CDR3 is 14 amino acids long. V was shortened by 0 bases and J by 3 bases, with 6 bases between the two germline ends. The CDR3 DNA reads as TGCGCCAGCAGCCAAGAAGGACTCTACAATGAGCAGTTCTTC. Protein product: CASSQEGLYNEQFF.

This clonotype has a handful of counts. The chain carries TRBV24-1 and TRBJ2-3; 10 bases line up with TRBD2. There are 14 residues in the CDR3. Germline trimming cut 5 bases from V and 4 bases from J; bases unmatched to any gene: 2. The germline V gene encodes CDR1 KGHDR and CDR2 SFDVKD. The CDR3 region is CATSVTSGADTQYF. The CDR3 DNA follows: TGTGCCACCAGTGTAACTAGCGGGGCAGATACGCAGTATTTT.

J is TRBJ2-5 and V is TRBV11-2; perhaps D is TRBD1 or TRBD2 (5 bases each). Germline assignment: CDR1 SGHAT and CDR2 FQNNGV. This CDR3 has 14 residues. Trimming pared 5 bases from V and 1 base from J, leaving 11 bases between. The chain's CDR3 is CASSRSGAQETQYF. The DNA of the CDR3 is TGTGCCAGCAGCCGGTCCGGGGCCCAAGAGACCCAGTACTTC.

The chain links TRBV7-6 to TRBJ1-6; 7 bases are a match to TRBD1. This CDR3 has 14 amino acids. Germline CDR1 SGHVS, CDR2 FNYEAQ. The ends lost 2 bases at V and 7 bases at J; junction bases unmatched: 2. CDR3: CASSLTGANSPLHF. The CDR3 DNA is TGTGCCAGCAGCTTAACAGGGGCAAATTCACCCCTCCACTTT.

This chain joins TRBV5-1 and TRBJ2-5, with 8 nucleotides matching TRBD2. This CDR3 has 18 residues. CDR1 and CDR2 from the germline V gene are SGHRS and YFSETQ. The junction had 11 bases not matched to a gene; V was cut back by 0 bases and J by 1 base. Written as DNA, the CDR3 is TGCGCCAGCAGCTTGGATCCAGCGGGGGCCAGCTTCCAAGAGACCCAGTACTTC. This codes for CASSLDPAGASFQETQYF.

The chain employs TRBV29-1 and TRBJ2-7, with D unresolved. The CDR3 extends over 14 amino acids. CDR1 and CDR2 from the germline V gene are SQVTM and ANQGSEA. Trimming pared 6 bases from V and 0 bases from J, leaving 15 bases between. CDR3 loop: CSVQVAASSYEQYF. The DNA of the CDR3 is TGCAGCGTCCAGGTGGCGGCTAGCTCCTACGAGCAGTACTTC.

This clonotype was seen more than once but under ten times. The V call is TRBV27, the J call TRBJ2-3; 9 nucleotides agree with TRBD2. V lost 4 bases and J lost 4; bases outside the gene matches: 3. There are 14 residues in the CDR3. CDR1 and CDR2 (germline): MNHEY, SMNVEV (reference sequence). The CDR3 loop reads CASSSGLASDTQYF. CDR3 in DNA: TGTGCCAGCAGTTCAGGACTAGCGTCAGATACGCAGTATTTT.

This chain connects TRBV7-9 to TRBJ2-7; D is unclear. Trimming took off 5 bases at V and 0 bases at J, with 14 bases between the two ends. Germline CDR1 is SEHNR and CDR2 is FQNEAQ (reference sequence). The CDR3 runs 15 residues. CDR3 sequence (DNA): TGTGCCAGCAGCCAGCGTGGAGTTACCTCCTACGAGCAGTACTTC. Residues: CASSQRGVTSYEQYF.

The rearrangement uses TRBV20-1 and TRBJ2-3; the match to TRBD1 covers 7 bases. Germline CDR1 is DFQATT and CDR2 is SNEGSKA (reference sequence). There are 15 residues in the CDR3. V dropped 3 bases and J dropped 0; count of bases not matched to a gene: 6. The CDR3 nucleotides are TGCAGTGCTAGGAGACACAGGGGCAGCACAGATACGCAGTATTTT. Its protein product is CSARRHRGSTDTQYF.

The chain has TRBV12-3 or TRBV12-4 and TRBJ1-3, with D unresolved. V lost 4 bases to trimming and J lost 3 bases, with 4 bases between them. This CDR3 has 12 residues. As DNA, the CDR3 is TGTGCCAGCAGTTACAATGGAAACACCATATATTTT. Its protein is CASSYNGNTIYF.

The rearrangement links TRBV7-9 to TRBJ1-3; D is uncertain. V was pared by 0 bases and J by 9 bases, with 15 bases between. Germline-derived CDR1 and CDR2 are SEHNR and FQNEAQ (reference sequence). The CDR3 is 15 amino acids. This chain's CDR3 is CASSLAEGLRSTIYF. The DNA for the CDR3 is TGTGCCAGCAGCTTAGCTGAGGGCCTGAGGAGCACCATATATTTT.

The CDR3 sequence: CASSEYAGLAAYNEQFF. For the CDR3, the DNA is TGTGCCAGCAGTGAATATGCCGGACTAGCGGCCTACAATGAGCAGTTCTTC. The chain is built from TRBV25-1 and TRBJ2-1; 10 bases are shared with TRBD2. CDR1 and CDR2 (germline): MGHDK, SYGVNS. Losses at the gene ends were 0 bases for V and 2 bases for J; bases not matched to a gene: 4. The CDR3 runs to 17 residues. The whole variable domain, filled in from reference TRBV25-1 and TRBJ2-1, reads EADIYQTPRYLVIGTGKKITLECSQTMGHDKMYWYQQDPGMELHLIHYSYGVNSTEKGDLSSESTVSRIRTEHFPLTLESARPSHTSQYLCASSEYAGLAAYNEQFFGPGTRLTVL.

The V gene is TRBV7-6, the J gene TRBJ2-6, with 7 bases lining up with TRBD1. With V trimmed by 10 bases and J by 0 bases, 6 bases remained unmatched. Germline values: CDR1 SGHVS, CDR2 FNYEAQ. The length of the CDR3 is 15 residues. The DNA for the CDR3 is TGTGCCACCAGTGACAGGGTCTCTGGGGCCAACGTCCTGACTTTC. Translation: CATSDRVSGANVLTF. Filled out from reference TRBV7-6 and TRBJ2-6, the complete variable domain reads GAGVSQSPRYKVTKRGQDVALRCDPISGHVSLYWYRQALGQGPEFLTYFNYEAQQDKSGLPNDRFSAERPEGSISTLTIQRTEQRDSAMYRCATSDRVSGANVLTFGAGSRLTVL.

For this clonotype: Given a much more abundant clone one base away, this may be a read error. The chain carries TRBV28 and TRBJ2-1; D not resolved. The germline V gene has CDR1 MDHEN and CDR2 SYDVKM. V was cut by 8 bases and J by 2 bases, with 4 bases left in between. The CDR3 extends over 11 amino acids. The CDR3 loop is CASGTYNEQFF. The CDR3 DNA is TGTGCCAGCGGTACCTACAATGAGCAGTTCTTC.

This clonotype has ten or more counts. The J gene is TRBJ2-1, the V gene TRBV20-1, with 13 bases lining up with TRBD2. Germline lookup yields CDR1 DFQATT and CDR2 SNEGSKA (reference sequence). This CDR3 region has 14 residues. Trimming cost V 6 bases and J 6 bases; bases outside gene matches: 5. The CDR3 reads CSAIGLAGANEQFF. The DNA of the CDR3 is TGCAGTGCAATCGGACTAGCGGGAGCCAATGAGCAGTTCTTC.

The sample holds a few counts of this clonotype. The J gene is TRBJ2-7, the V gene TRBV20-1, with TRBD2 identical over 11 bases. This CDR3 is built from 14 residues. Losses at the gene ends were 2 bases for V and 4 bases for J; bases not matched to a gene: 4. Germline CDR1 DFQATT, CDR2 SNEGSKA (reference sequence). This CDR3 reads CSARIAGGKYEQYF. CDR3 DNA sequence: TGCAGTGCTAGAATAGCGGGAGGGAAGTACGAGCAGTACTTC.

The rearrangement joins TRBV21-1 to TRBJ2-1; the DNA was not used to check the table's D call, TRBD2. TRBV21-1 is reported as a pseudogene. The CDR3 extends over 15 amino acids. The CDR3 region is CASSRRLAGGDEQFF. CDR3 DNA: TGTGCCAGCAGCAGGAGACTAGCGGGGGGAGATGAGCAGTTCTTC.

This clonotype was recorded many times. V gene TRBV12-3 or TRBV12-4 combines with J gene TRBJ1-1; D is perhaps TRBD1 (6 bases). V gave up 5 bases and J gave up 4 bases, with 14 bases separating them. The CDR3 is 14 residues long. CDR3 sequence reads: CASSTQGTSTEAFF. In nucleotides, the CDR3 is TGTGCCAGCAGTACACAGGGTACGTCCACTGAAGCTTTCTTT.

The chain recombines TRBV10-3 with TRBJ2-3; 10 positions match TRBD2. The V and J ends lost 3 bases and 1 base, in that order; junction bases with no gene match: 10. The germline gives CDR1 ENHRY, CDR2 SYGVKD. This CDR3 has 18 amino acids. For the CDR3, the DNA is TGTGCCATCAGTGACGCTAGCGGGAGAGAGGGGGGCACAGATACGCAGTATTTT. Its protein is CAISDASGREGGTDTQYF.

V usage is TRBV10-3 and J usage is TRBJ2-3, with 14 bases that match TRBD2. This CDR3 has 19 residues. Germline V gives CDR1 ENHRY, CDR2 SYGVKD. V lost 10 bases and J lost 0; bases outside the gene matches: 15. CDR3 in DNA: TGTGCCACCAGCAGGACTAGCGGGGGGCCCCGCACTAGCACAGATACGCAGTATTTT. Translating it yields CATSRTSGGPRTSTDTQYF.